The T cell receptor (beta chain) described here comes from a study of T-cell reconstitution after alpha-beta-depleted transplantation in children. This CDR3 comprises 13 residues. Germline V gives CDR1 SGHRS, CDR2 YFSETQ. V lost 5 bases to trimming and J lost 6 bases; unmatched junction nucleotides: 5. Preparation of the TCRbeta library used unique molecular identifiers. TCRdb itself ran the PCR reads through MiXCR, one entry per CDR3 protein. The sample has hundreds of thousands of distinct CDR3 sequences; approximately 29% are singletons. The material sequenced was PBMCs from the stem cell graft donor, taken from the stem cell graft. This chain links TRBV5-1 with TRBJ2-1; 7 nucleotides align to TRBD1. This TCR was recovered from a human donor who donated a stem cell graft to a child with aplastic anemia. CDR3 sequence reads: CASRQGSLNEQFF. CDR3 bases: TGCGCCAGCAGACAGGGGTCCCTCAATGAGCAGTTCTTC.